This paragraph reports one T cell receptor (beta chain). The sample is drawn from a study of shared clonotypes between healthy human individuals. The V and J ends lost 4 bases and 0 bases, in that order; junction bases with no gene match: 8. The CDR3 contains 16 residues. Looked up from germline, CDR1 is SGHRS and CDR2 is YFSETQ. Measured with immunoSEQ multiplex PCR; TCRdb has only the in-frame clones, and not every one. The data hold around 990,000 clones, with about 72% observed a single time. The sequenced sample consisted of memory CD4+ T cells from PBMCs. Specified subset: CD45RA-negative fraction. J is TRBJ2-3 and V is TRBV5-1; 7 nucleotides line up with TRBD2. The receptor was isolated from a man aged 18 to 35 in good health. Some clones in this sample may be carry-over from other donors' samples. CDR3 residues: CASSVGREVSTDTQYF. CDR3 DNA: TGCGCCAGCAGCGTAGGGAGGGAGGTTAGCACAGATACGCAGTATTTT. Combining the CDR3 with reference TRBV5-1 and TRBJ2-3 gives the whole variable domain KAGVTQTPRYLIKTRGQQVTLSCSPISGHRSVSWYQQTPGQGLQFLFEYFSETQRNKGNFPGRFSGRQFSNSRSEMNVSTLELGDSALYLCASSVGREVSTDTQYFGPGTRLTVL.